This T cell receptor beta chain appears in the sequencing data of a study of T cells in Graves' hyperthyroidism and ophthalmopathy. Germline assignment: CDR1 LNHDA and CDR2 SQIVND (reference sequence). V shed 6 bases and J 4 bases; nucleotides not matched to a gene: 6. CDR3 length: 15 residues. This clonotype has a count of ten or more. RNA transcripts yielded amplified TCR beta CDR3 regions. With the HTBI primer set, the TCR CDR3 went through a first round of RT-PCR. TCRdb reanalysed the multiplex PCR reads using MiXCR and keeps one entry per CDR3 protein. The sample contains about 360,000 distinct CDR3 sequences, about 12% of which appear only once.

The clonotype comes from a young woman with Graves' hyperthyroidism. Sequencing input: blood. The J gene is TRBJ2-1, the V gene TRBV19, with 10 bases matching TRBD2. DNA for the CDR3: TGTGCCAGTAGGACTGGGACTAGCGATTACAATGAGCAGTTCTTC. This gives the protein CASRTGTSDYNEQFF.